The present entry profiles one T cell receptor beta chain with its context. TCRdb re-analyzed the 5' RACE reads; it lists each CDR3 protein once, without DNA. The table lists 120,000 to 150,000 distinct CDR3 sequences, with 9.5% to 15% in the top ten. The CDR3 is made up of 13 amino acids. CDR1 and CDR2 from the germline V gene are MDHEN and SYDVKM. The data originate from a study of T cells expressing NK-cell markers. The chain links TRBV28 to TRBJ2-7; with no DNA, the TCRdb D assignment of TRBD1 cannot be verified. The sample comprised blood T cells: a sorted CD56 or NKG2C T cell subset, CD4+ or CD8+ T cells, or bulk PBMC T cells (not recorded which). The source is a young man in good health. The CDR3 reads CASTGVALYEQYF.